The 8 T cell receptor beta chains below come from one sample, sequenced in a study of blood T cell repertoires in COVID-19. The method was immunoSEQ multiplex PCR; TCRdb's version includes in-frame clones alone and lacks a portion of them. Among tens of thousands of clones listed, 75% to 90% were seen once. What was sequenced was peripheral blood. The source of these receptors is a human donor in a cohort sampled during active COVID-19.

The rearrangement links TRBV19 to TRBJ2-7; D gene unclear. The length of the CDR3 is 14 residues. V gave up 1 base and J gave up 6 bases, with 13 bases separating them. Germline V lookup: CDR1 LNHDA, CDR2 SQIVND (reference sequence). The CDR3 region is CASSIGIGEFEQYF. CDR3 DNA: TGTGCCAGTAGTATAGGAATCGGAGAGTTCGAGCAGTACTTC. Looking up the rest from reference TRBV19 and TRBJ2-7 gives the full variable domain: DGGITQSPKYLFRKEGQNVTLSCEQNLNHDAMYWYRQDPGQGLRLIYYSQIVNDFQKGDIAEGYSVSREKKESFPLTVTSAQKNPTAFYLCASSIGIGEFEQYFGPGTRLTVT.

In this sample, this clone turned up a few times. The chain uses TRBV5-1 and TRBJ2-7; a possible D gene is TRBD2 (7 bases). The CDR3 has 14 amino acids. Per germline, CDR1 SGHRS and CDR2 YFSETQ. V gave up 4 bases and J gave up 4 bases, with 15 bases separating them. CDR3 amino acids: CASSKQGGGYEQYF. CDR3 DNA: TGCGCCAGCAGCAAACAGGGAGGGGGTTACGAGCAGTACTTC.

The genes are TRBV11-1 and TRBJ2-3; 7 nucleotides agree with TRBD1. The germline V gene has CDR1 SGHAT and CDR2 FQDESV (reference sequence). Trimming removed 5 bases from V and 7 bases from J; junction bases left unmatched: 9. The CDR3 runs 14 residues. The CDR3 bases are TGTGCCAGCAGCCCGACAGGGATTGTGTATACGCAGTATTTT. It codes for CASSPTGIVYTQYF.

V is TRBV19 and J is TRBJ1-4; TRBD1 matches 7 bases. V gave up 3 bases and J gave up 5 bases; unmatched junction bases: 12. The germline CDR1 and CDR2 sequences are LNHDA and SQIVND (reference sequence). CDR3 length equals 17 residues. Here the CDR3 reads CASSIRLRQGENEKLFF. CDR3 DNA sequence: TGTGCCAGTAGTATCCGCCTCCGACAGGGCGAAAATGAAAAACTGTTTTTT.

The rearrangement joins TRBV5-6 to TRBJ1-2; 7 bases align to TRBD1. J gave up 0 bases and V 4 bases, and 3 bases lay outside the gene matches. CDR1 is SGHDT, CDR2 YYEEEE, per germline. This CDR3 region has 14 residues. The CDR3 nucleotides read TGTGCCAGCAGCCCCGACAGGGCTAACTATGGCTACACCTTC. This encodes CASSPDRANYGYTF.

V usage is TRBV27 and J usage is TRBJ2-3; tentatively, D is TRBD2 (6 bases). CDR3 length: 16 residues. The V gene's germline CDR1 is MNHEY and CDR2 SMNVEV (reference sequence). Trimming removed 5 bases from V and 1 base from J, with 16 bases in between. The CDR3 DNA sequence: TGTGCCAGCAGTCCCGGGGGTTGGTGGGGCACAGATACGCAGTATTTT. This codes for CASSPGGWWGTDTQYF.

The sample holds one count of this clone. The chain is built from TRBV2 and TRBJ2-3, with TRBD1 matching 7 bases. This CDR3 spans 13 amino acids. Germline CDR1 reads SNHLY; CDR2 reads FYNNEI. V trimming: 9 bases; J trimming: 4 bases; junction bases outside the gene matches: 7. The DNA for the CDR3 is TGTGCCAGGCCACAGGGGTCGGCAGATACGCAGTATTTT. This codes for CARPQGSADTQYF.

The gene calls are TRBV27 and TRBJ2-7; 7 bases map to TRBD1. Trimming at V came to 6 bases and at J to 5 bases, leaving 7 bases not matched to a gene. Germline values: CDR1 MNHEY, CDR2 SMNVEV (reference sequence). CDR3 length: 13 amino acids. Written as DNA, the CDR3 is TGTGCCAGCAGACAAAGGGGGCGGCACGAGCAGTACGTC. It yields the protein CASRQRGRHEQYV.